This TCR beta chain was identified in a study of blood T cells in healthy people across ages. About the study: Template switching retrieved approximately one barcoded beta molecule for each two T cells. Study results and limitations: PBMC samples, being unsorted, prevented any conclusive comparison of naive and antigen-experienced cells. Across samples, TCR beta diversity tracked strongly with naive T cell percentage. Aged donors had fewer naive CD4+ cells and lower diversity than long-lived donors.

The CDR3 contains 14 residues. Concerning this clonotype: Its antigen is still unknown. The junction does not match germline at one end; this may be a read error.

Primed by a sample-barcoded 5' primer and a J-beta primer mix, a second PCR proceeded for roughly 7 to 11 cycles. In TCRdb, the 5' RACE reads were re-called with MiXCR into one record per CDR3 protein. This sample carries 1.8 million or so distinct CDR3 sequences, 30% to 40% of them seen once, and the ten largest clones take around 23%. The sequence was collected from a human donor in good health. The chain has TRBV12-3 or TRBV12-4 and TRBJ2-1; D possibly corresponds to TRBD2 (6 bases). Sequencing used blood. This CDR3 reads CASTRRGGNNDQFF. The CDR3, as DNA: TGTGCCAGCACGAGGCGGGGCGGCAACAATGATCAGTTCTTC.